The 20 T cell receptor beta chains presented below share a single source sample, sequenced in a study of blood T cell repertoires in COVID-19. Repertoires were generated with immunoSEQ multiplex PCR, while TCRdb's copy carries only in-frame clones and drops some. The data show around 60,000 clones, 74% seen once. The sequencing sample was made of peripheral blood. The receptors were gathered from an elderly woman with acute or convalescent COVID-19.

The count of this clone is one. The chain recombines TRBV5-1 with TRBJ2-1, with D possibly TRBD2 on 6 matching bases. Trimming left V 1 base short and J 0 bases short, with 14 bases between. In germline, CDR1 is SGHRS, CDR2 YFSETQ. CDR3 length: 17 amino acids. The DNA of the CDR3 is TGCGCCAGCAGCTTGCGAGGGAGGACAAGCTCCTACAATGAGCAGTTCTTC. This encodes CASSLRGRTSSYNEQFF.

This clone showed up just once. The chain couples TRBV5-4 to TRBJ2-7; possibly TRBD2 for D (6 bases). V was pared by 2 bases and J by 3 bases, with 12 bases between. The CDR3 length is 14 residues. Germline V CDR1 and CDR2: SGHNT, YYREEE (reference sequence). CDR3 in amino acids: CASSFLGGGYEQYF. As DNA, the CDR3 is TGTGCCAGCAGCTTTCTGGGGGGAGGCTACGAGCAGTACTTC.

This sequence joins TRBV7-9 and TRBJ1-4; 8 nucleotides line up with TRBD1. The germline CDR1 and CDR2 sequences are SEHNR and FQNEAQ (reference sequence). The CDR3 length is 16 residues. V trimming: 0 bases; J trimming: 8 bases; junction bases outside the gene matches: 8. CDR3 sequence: CASSLAWTGKDEKLFF. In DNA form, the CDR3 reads TGTGCCAGCAGCTTAGCGTGGACAGGGAAAGACGAAAAACTGTTTTTT.

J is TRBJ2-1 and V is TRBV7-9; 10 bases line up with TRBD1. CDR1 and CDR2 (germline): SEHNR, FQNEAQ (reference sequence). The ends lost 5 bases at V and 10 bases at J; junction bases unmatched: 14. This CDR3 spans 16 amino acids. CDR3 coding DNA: TGTGCCAGCAGCCGTGACCGGGACAGGGGTCAGGGGGAGCAGTTCTTC. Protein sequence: CASSRDRDRGQGEQFF.

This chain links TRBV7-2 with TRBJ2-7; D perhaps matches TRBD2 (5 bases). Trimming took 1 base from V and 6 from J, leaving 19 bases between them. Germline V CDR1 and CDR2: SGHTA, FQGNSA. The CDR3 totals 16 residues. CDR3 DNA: TGTGCCAGCAGCTTAGGGGTTGTTAGCGCCGCTTTCGAGCAGTACTTC. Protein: CASSLGVVSAAFEQYF.

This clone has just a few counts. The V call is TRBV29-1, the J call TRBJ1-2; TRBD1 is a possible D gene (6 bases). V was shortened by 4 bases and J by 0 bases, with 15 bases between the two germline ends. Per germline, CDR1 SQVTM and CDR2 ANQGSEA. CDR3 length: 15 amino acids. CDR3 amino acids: CSVAPRGLTNYGYTF. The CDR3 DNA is TGCAGCGTTGCTCCCAGGGGCCTAACTAACTATGGCTACACCTTC.

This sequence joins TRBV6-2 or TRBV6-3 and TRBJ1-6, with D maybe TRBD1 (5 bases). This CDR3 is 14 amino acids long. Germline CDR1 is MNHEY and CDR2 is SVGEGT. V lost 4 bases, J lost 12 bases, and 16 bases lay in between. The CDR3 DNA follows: TGTGCCAGCAGTTTTCCCCAGGGCCTGAAACCCCTCCACTTT. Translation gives CASSFPQGLKPLHF.

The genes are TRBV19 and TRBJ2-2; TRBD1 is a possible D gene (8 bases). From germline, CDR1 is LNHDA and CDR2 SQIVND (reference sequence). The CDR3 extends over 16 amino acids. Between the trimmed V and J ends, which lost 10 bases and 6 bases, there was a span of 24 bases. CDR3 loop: CATADRGGPTAGELFF. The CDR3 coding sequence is TGTGCCACCGCAGACAGGGGAGGGCCGACCGCCGGGGAGCTGTTTTTT.

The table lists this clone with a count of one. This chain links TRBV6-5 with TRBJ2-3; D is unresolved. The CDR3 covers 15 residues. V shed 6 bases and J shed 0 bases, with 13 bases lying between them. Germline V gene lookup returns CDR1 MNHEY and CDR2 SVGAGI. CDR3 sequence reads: CASRELPSSTDTQYF. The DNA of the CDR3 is TGTGCCAGCAGGGAGCTGCCTTCTAGCACAGATACGCAGTATTTT.

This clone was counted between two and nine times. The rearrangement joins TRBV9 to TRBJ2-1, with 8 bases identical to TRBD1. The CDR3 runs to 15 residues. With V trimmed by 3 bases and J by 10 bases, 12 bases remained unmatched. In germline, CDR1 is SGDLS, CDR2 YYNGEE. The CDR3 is CASSGGPQGAFEQFF. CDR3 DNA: TGTGCCAGCAGCGGAGGCCCCCAGGGGGCTTTCGAGCAGTTCTTC.

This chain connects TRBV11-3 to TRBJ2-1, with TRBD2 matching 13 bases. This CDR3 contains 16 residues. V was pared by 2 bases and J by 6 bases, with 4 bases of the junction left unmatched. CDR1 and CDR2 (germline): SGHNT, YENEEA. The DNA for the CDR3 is TGTGCCAGCAGCTTAATACTAGCGGGAGGGGGCAATGAGCAGTTCTTC. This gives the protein CASSLILAGGGNEQFF.

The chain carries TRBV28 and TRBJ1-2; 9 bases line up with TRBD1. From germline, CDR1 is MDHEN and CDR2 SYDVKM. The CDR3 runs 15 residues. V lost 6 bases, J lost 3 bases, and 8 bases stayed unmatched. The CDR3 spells CASRPGTGLHYGYTF. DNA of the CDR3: TGTGCCAGCAGGCCTGGGACAGGGCTCCACTATGGCTACACCTTC.

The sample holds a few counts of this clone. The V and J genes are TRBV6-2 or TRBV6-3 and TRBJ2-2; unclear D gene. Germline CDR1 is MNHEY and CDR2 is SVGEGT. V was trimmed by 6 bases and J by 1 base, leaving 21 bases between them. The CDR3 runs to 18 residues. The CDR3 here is CASSHPSRGLQNTGELFF. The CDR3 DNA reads TGTGCCAGCAGCCACCCATCGCGTGGGCTACAGAACACCGGGGAGCTGTTTTTT.

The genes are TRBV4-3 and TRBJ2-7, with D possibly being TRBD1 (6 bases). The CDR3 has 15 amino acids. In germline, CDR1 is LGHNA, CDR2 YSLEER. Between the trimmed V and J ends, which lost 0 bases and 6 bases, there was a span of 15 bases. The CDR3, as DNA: TGCGCCAGCAGCCAAGAGACGAACAGGGACCGCGAGCAGTACTTC. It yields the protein CASSQETNRDREQYF.

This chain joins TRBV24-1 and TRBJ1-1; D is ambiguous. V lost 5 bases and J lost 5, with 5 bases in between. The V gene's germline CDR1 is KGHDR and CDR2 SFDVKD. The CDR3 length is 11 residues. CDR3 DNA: TGTGCCACCAGTGCCAGGACTGAAGCTTTCTTT. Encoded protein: CATSARTEAFF.

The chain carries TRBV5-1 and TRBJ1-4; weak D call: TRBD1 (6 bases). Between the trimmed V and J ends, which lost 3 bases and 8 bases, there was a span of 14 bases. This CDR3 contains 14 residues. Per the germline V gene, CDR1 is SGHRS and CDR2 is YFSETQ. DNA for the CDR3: TGCGCCAGCAGCTCGCAGGGGTTTGGAGAAAAACTGTTTTTT. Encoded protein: CASSSQGFGEKLFF.

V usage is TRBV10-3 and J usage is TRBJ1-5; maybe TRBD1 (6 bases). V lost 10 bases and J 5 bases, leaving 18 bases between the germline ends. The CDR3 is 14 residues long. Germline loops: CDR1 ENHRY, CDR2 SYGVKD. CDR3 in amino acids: CATGGAPGDQPQHF. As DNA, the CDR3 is TGTGCCACGGGGGGGGCCCCGGGCGATCAGCCCCAGCATTTT.

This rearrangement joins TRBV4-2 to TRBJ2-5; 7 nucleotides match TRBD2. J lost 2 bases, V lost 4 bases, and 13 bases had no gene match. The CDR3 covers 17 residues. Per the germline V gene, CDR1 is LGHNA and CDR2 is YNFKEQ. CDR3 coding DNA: TGTGCCAGCAGCCCCCAGCGGACTAGGACCCTACAAGAGACCCAGTACTTC. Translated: CASSPQRTRTLQETQYF.

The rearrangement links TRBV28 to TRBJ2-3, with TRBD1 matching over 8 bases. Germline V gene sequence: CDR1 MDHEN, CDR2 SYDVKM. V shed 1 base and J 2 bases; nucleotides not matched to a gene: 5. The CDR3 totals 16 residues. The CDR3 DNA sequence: TGTGCCAGCAGTTTATCTCCAGGGGGCTTCACAGATACGCAGTATTTT. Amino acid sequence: CASSLSPGGFTDTQYF.

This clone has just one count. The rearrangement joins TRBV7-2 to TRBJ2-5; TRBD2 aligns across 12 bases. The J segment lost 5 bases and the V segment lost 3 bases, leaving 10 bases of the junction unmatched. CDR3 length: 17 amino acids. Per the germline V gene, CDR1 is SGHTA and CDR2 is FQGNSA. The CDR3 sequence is CASSLSLAGGPGETQYF. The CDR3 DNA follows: TGTGCCAGCAGCTTGAGTCTAGCGGGAGGGCCTGGGGAGACCCAGTACTTC. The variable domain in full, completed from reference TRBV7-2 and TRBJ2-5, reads GAGVSQSPSNKVTEKGKDVELRCDPISGHTALYWYRQSLGQGLEFLIYFQGNSAPDKSGLPSDRFSAERTGGSVSTLTIQRTQQEDSAVYLCASSLSLAGGPGETQYFGPGTRLLVL.